This T cell receptor beta chain was found in a study of blood T cell repertoires in COVID-19. Study details: COVID-19 samples, acute and convalescent, were from the United States, Italy and Spain.

Enrolled through a virtual design, the participants were between 18 and 89 years of age and came from approximately 25 US areas. Which cohort a participant joined came from the clinical history participants gave. The germline V and J ends were trimmed by 3 bases and 7 bases, with 12 bases remaining between them. CDR1 and CDR2 from the germline V gene are DFQATT and SNEGSKA (reference sequence). CDR3 size: 12 residues. Authors' analysis steps: Amplification of reference gene primers provided the estimated nucleated cell counts. Sequencing was performed with immunoSEQ multiplex PCR; in TCRdb, only in-frame clones are kept and a portion is missing. The D gene and trimming were derived from the DNA, and the V and J assignments and clone size from that table. The sample holds about 270,000 clones, 85% to 90% seen once.

V gene TRBV20-1 combines with J gene TRBJ1-2, with a possible D match to TRBD1 (5 bases). The source of this sequence is a woman aged 25 to 39 with acute COVID-19. Sequenced: PBMCs or T cells enriched from blood (not recorded which). CDR3 loop: CSASAGVAGYTF. The CDR3 bases are TGCAGTGCTAGTGCGGGGGTAGCTGGCTACACCTTC.